This TCR beta chain derives from a study of T cell responses to AZD1222 COVID-19 vaccine. The study's findings and limits: There were repertoire samples only from the period after the peak T cell response.

Unmatched junction bases numbered 9, after V lost 1 base and J lost 6 bases. In germline, CDR1 is SGHTA, CDR2 FQGTGA. The CDR3 has 15 residues. Using immunoSEQ multiplex PCR, the repertoire was profiled, and TCRdb retains in-frame clones only, with some absent. This sample carries roughly 150,000 clones, over 75% of them seen once, and the ten largest clones take 6.9%. Turning to this clone: Antigen: not known.

The sequencing used peripheral blood, collected on day 0 of AZD1222 vaccination. This chain joins TRBV7-3 and TRBJ2-7; the match to TRBD1 covers 7 bases. This clonotype was sampled from an adult in good health. CDR3 region: CASSLKQGPASEQYF. CDR3 in DNA: TGTGCCAGCAGCTTAAAACAGGGGCCAGCGAGCGAGCAGTACTTC.